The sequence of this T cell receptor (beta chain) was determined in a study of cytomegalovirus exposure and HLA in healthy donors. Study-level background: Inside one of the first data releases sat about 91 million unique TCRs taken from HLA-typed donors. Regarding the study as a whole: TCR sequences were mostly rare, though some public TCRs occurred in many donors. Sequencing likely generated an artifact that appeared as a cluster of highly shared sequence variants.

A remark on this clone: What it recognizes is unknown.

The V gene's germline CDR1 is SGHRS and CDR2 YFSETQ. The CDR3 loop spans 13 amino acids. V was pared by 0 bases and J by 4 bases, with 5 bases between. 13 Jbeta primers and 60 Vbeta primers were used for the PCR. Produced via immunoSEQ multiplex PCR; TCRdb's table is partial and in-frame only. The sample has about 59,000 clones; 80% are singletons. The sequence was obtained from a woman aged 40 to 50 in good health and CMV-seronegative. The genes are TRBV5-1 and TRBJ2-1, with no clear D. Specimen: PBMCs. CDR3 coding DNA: TGCGCCAGCAGCTTGGGACAATACAATGAGCAGTTCTTC. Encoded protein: CASSLGQYNEQFF. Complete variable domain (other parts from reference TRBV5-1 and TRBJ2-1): KAGVTQTPRYLIKTRGQQVTLSCSPISGHRSVSWYQQTPGQGLQFLFEYFSETQRNKGNFPGRFSGRQFSNSRSEMNVSTLELGDSALYLCASSLGQYNEQFFGPGTRLTVL.